The text below deals with one T cell receptor (beta chain). This receptor's antigen is unknown. The input lacks base qualities; no much larger clone sits a single base away. The data originate from a study of blood T cell repertoires in COVID-19 (dated by TCRdb to 2018 to 2020). Regarding the research as a whole: Samples covering the acute and convalescent phases of COVID-19 were provided by collaborators in the United States, Italy and Spain. The prospective study material was composed of cDNA or gDNA derived from T cells, B-cell-depleted T cells, or PBMCs. Subjects who had been exposed to COVID-19, were actively infected with it, or had recovered from it provided the deeply sampled blood TCRbeta repertoires that made up the dataset. A freely available public database, intended as a resource for researchers studying the immune response to SARS-CoV-2, is where the repertoires were released. The samples were drawn from the first 160 participants of the ongoing ImmuneRACE study and from more than 1,000 subjects provided by 6 global collaborators. The sample metadata nearly always contained a de-identified subject ID, COVID-19 status, age in years and sex. Where available, HLA class I and class II types were taken from metadata supplied by the sample provider and were not determined by assay-based typing.

The collaborating institutions used their own protocols to collect whole blood in K2EDTA tubes. For TCRbeta analysis, collaborators shipped samples in one of three forms: frozen whole blood, isolated PBMCs, or DNA extracted from either of those sample types. Measured from the cysteine to the phenylalanine, the CDR3 is 15 residues long. The kept DNA is CDR3 alone, 45 bases in frame from the first base. From the germline V gene, CDR1 is SGHTA and CDR2 is FQGNSA. V is pared back by 5 bases and J by 1 base, with 12 bases lying between the germline termini. TCRbeta CDR3 regions were amplified from genomic DNA using the immunoSEQ Assay, a bias-controlled multiplex PCR. The authors' analysis ran thus. The number of nucleated cells in each sample was estimated from the amplification of reference gene primers within the assay. To quantify the absolute abundance of each unique TCRbeta CDR3 rearrangement, sequence reads were collapsed and filtered. For each sample, productive Simpson clonality was calculated as the square root of Simpson's diversity index across productive rearrangements. TCRdb stores this immuneACCESS table with in-frame sequences only. Part of the clones is absent; in the studies checked, under half of the shortfall reflects unresolved V genes, and no reason is known for the rest. The V and J calls and clone size are taken from that table; D and trimming were inferred from the DNA. The sample data list 65,000 to 95,000 clones, and roughly 80% of these were observed just once. 9.5% to 15% of the sample rests with the top ten.

Overall study results and their limits: How much clinical and demographic metadata was included differed by source and by participant, and the metadata was provided uncurated.

The clonotype originates from a woman aged 40-49 years with active or convalescent COVID-19. The sample was peripheral blood. The chain couples TRBV7-2 to TRBJ2-1, with TRBD1 as a weak D call on 6 bases. At the DNA level, the sequence is TGTGCCAGCAGCCCCAGACAGGATTCCTACAATGAGCAGTTCTTC. This yields the protein CASSPRQDSYNEQFF.